The rows below give T cell receptor beta chains drawn from one sample of a study of OX40 agonist ivuxolimab in advanced cancers. Data came from immunoSEQ multiplex PCR; TCRdb stores just in-frame clones and leaves some out. The sample lists 80,000 to 95,000 clones, about 90% seen once, with around 0.5% in the top ten. The sequenced sample was CD4+ or CD8+ T cells sorted from blood, obtained in a trial of the OX40 agonist ivuxolimab. These receptor sequences come from an adult with an advanced solid tumor such as melanoma, head and neck, liver or kidney cancer. The CDR3 runs from the conserved cysteine through the conserved F or W.

V: TRBV14; length: 16; CDR3: CASSQDRTVNTGELFF
V: TRBV6-1; length: 13; CDR3: CASSPKWNTEAFF
V: TRBV11-1; length: 15; CDR3: CASSNPGQNNYGYTF
V: TRBV6-1; length: 15; CDR3: CASSGIGTVNDGYTF
V: TRBV25-1; length: 14; CDR3: CASSEDYSYNEQFF
V: TRBV7-3; length: 13; CDR3: CASSLQYTDTQYF
V: TRBV29-1; length: 15; CDR3: CSVEVPGTGEKTQYF
V: TRBV20-1; length: 11; CDR3: CSAQGGIPRVF
V: TRBV29-1; length: 15; CDR3: CSVVPRTGGGYEQYF
V: TRBV11-2; length: 15; CDR3: CASSPGQGVYGELFF
V: TRBV5-4; length: 16; CDR3: CASSATGQGGNYGYTF
V: TRBV30; length: 15; CDR3: CAWSQGQTSGRPAFF
V: TRBV19; length: 16; CDR3: CASSPGRQGINTEAFF
V: TRBV19; length: 12; CDR3: CASSQGPYGYTF
V: TRBV19; length: 14; CDR3: CATSDRGLRDTQYF
V: TRBV5-4; length: 14; CDR3: CASSLASGDGELFF
V: TRBV5-1; length: 16; CDR3: CASSVNGRRSGNTIYF
V: TRBV27; length: 16; CDR3: CASSFLASGGQETQYF
V: TRBV30; length: 13; CDR3: CAWSVLDGGFKYF
V: TRBV30; length: 14; CDR3: CAWSSRGGNSPLHF
V: TRBV6-5; length: 12; CDR3: CASASPGGTIYF
V: TRBV25-1; length: 14; CDR3: CASSSRTDTGELFF
V: TRBV15; length: 15; CDR3: CATSRATGGLYGYTF
V: TRBV5-6; length: 14; CDR3: CASSFNRGQETQYF
V: TRBV6-1; length: 14; CDR3: CASKGQGYASPLHF
V: TRBV19; length: 15; CDR3: CASSHGEYSNQPQHF
V: TRBV7-2; length: 14; CDR3: CASSPGTGNEKLFF
V: TRBV2; length: 16; CDR3: CASSRRTSGAQETQYF
V: TRBV5-4; length: 16; CDR3: CASSRPGVGSYNEQFF
V: TRBV5-4; length: 13; CDR3: CASSLTGGTEAFF
V: TRBV5-6; length: 14; CDR3: CASSLVGKFNEQYF
V: TRBV30; length: 13; CDR3: CAWSSRTYNEQFF
V: TRBV5-1; length: 13; CDR3: CASKIDGLSPQYF
V: TRBV9; length: 18; CDR3: CASSVASGLAGPEDTQYF
V: TRBV29-1; length: 12; CDR3: CSAHTAFAEAFF
V: TRBV6-1; length: 17; CDR3: CASSAGGGAIRLDTQYF
V: TRBV27; length: 15; CDR3: CASSPNPQEYYGYTF
V: TRBV7-2; length: 17; CDR3: CASSLDEVLGQGGGYTF
V: TRBV9; length: 19; CDR3: CASSVGHRGISNGQETQYF
V: TRBV2; length: 15; CDR3: CASQRTTGVNTEAFF
V: TRBV2; length: 16; CDR3: CASSLGLAGGGGTQYF
V: TRBV5-1; length: 14; CDR3: CASSPGQGLDGYTF
V: TRBV11-2; length: 16; CDR3: CASSLVQGVLGNTIYF
V: TRBV5-6; length: 17; CDR3: CASSRRDRVYLNTEAFF
V: TRBV9; length: 15; CDR3: CASRGLAQGTDTQYF
V: TRBV2; length: 15; CDR3: CASRGRTELTDTQYF